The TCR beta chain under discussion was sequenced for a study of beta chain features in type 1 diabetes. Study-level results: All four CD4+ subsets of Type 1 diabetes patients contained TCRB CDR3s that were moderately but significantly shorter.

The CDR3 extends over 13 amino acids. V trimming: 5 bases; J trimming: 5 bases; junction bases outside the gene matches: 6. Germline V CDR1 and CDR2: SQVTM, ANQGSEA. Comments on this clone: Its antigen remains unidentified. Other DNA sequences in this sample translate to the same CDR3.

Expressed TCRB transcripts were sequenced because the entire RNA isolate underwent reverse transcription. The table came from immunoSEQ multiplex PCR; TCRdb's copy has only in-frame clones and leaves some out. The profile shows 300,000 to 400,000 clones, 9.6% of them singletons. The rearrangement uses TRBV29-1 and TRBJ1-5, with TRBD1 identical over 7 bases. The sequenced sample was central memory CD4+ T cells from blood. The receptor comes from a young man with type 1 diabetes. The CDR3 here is CSVRGQGDQPQHF. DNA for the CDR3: TGCAGCGTTCGGGGGCAGGGGGATCAGCCCCAGCATTTT.